This T cell receptor (beta chain) was identified in a study of blood T cells in healthy people across ages. The CDR3 length is 18 residues. Germline loops: CDR1 MDHEN, CDR2 SYDVKM. J gave up 0 bases and V 2 bases, and 9 bases lay outside the gene matches. Combining a sample-barcoded 5' primer with a J-beta primer mix, a second PCR ran for 7 to 11 cycles. MiXCR, applied by TCRdb to the 5' RACE reads, yields one record per CDR3 protein. The data contain some 790,000 distinct CDR3 sequences, 29% of them singletons. The TCR comes from a woman older than 75 in good health. The specimen was blood. This chain connects TRBV28 to TRBJ2-2; 7 bases are a match to TRBD2. The CDR3 region is CASSLPRGWTANTGELFF. CDR3 DNA sequence: TGTGCCAGCAGTTTACCGCGGGGGTGGACCGCGAACACCGGGGAGCTGTTTTTT. Full variable domain (rest looked up from reference TRBV28 and TRBJ2-2): DVKVTQSSRYLVKRTGEKVFLECVQDMDHENMFWYRQDPGLGLRLIYFSYDVKMKEKGDIPEGYSVSREKKERFSLILESASTNQTSMYLCASSLPRGWTANTGELFFGEGSRLTVL.